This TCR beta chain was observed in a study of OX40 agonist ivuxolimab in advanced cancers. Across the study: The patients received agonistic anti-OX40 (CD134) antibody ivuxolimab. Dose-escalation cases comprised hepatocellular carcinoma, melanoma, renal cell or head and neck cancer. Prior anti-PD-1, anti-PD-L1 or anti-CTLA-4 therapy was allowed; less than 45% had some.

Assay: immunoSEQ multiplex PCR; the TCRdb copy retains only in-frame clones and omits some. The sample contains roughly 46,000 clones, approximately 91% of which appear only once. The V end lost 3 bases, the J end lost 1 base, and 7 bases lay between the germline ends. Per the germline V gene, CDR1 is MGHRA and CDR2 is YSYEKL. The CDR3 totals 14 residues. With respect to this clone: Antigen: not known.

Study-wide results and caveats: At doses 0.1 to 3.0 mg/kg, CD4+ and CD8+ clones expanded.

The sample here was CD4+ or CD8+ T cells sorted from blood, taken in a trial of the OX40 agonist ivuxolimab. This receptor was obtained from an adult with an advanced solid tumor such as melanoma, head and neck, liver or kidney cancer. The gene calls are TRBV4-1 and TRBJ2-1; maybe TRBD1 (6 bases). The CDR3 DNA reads TGCGCCAGCAGCCACACAGGGTCCTACAATGAGCAGTTCTTC. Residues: CASSHTGSYNEQFF.